This TCR beta chain was recorded in a study of blood T cell repertoires in COVID-19. Study summary: Collection of acute and convalescent COVID-19 samples took place in the United States, Italy and Spain.

Trimming took off 3 bases at V and 4 bases at J, with 14 bases between the two ends. The CDR3 runs to 15 residues. Germline CDR1 SNHLY, CDR2 FYNNEI. Profiled with immunoSEQ multiplex PCR; TCRdb holds only in-frame clones, not every one. There are about 60,000 clones in the sample; 75% to 85% occur only once, and 9.5% to 13% lies in the top ten. The receptor was isolated from a man between 45 and 60 years old with COVID-19, enrolled during active disease. The chain links TRBV2 to TRBJ2-3; D may be TRBD1 (5 bases). Source material: peripheral blood. This CDR3 is CASSEDRGWADTQYF. The CDR3, as DNA: TGTGCCAGCAGTGAGGATAGGGGTTGGGCAGATACGCAGTATTTT.